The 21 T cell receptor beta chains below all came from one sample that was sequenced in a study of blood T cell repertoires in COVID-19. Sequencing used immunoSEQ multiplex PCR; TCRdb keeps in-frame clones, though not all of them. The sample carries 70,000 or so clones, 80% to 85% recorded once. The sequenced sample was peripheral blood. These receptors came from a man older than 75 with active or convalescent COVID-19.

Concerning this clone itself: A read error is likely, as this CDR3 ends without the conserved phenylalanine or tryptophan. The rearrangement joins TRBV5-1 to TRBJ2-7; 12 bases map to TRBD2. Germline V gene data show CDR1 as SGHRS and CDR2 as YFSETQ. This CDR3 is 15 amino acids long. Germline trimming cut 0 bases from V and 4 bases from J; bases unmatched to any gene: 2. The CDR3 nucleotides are TGCGCCAGCAGCTTGGAACTAGCGGGGGGATACGAGCAGTACCTC. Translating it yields CASSLELAGGYEQYL.

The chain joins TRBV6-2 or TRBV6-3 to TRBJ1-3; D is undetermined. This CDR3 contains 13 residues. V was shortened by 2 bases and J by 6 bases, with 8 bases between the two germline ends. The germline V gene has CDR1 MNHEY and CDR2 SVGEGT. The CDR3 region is CASSYAGANTIYF. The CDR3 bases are TGTGCCAGCAGTTACGCCGGAGCAAACACCATATATTTT.

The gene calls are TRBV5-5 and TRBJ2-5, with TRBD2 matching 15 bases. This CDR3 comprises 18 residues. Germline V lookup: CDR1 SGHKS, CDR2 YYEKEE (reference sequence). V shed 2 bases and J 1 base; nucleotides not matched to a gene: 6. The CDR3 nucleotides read TGTGCCAGCAGCTTCAGGGGGACTAGCGGGAGGAGCCAAGAGACCCAGTACTTC. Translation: CASSFRGTSGRSQETQYF. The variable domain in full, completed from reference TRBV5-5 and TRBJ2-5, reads DAGVTQSPTHLIKTRGQQVTLRCSPISGHKSVSWYQQVLGQGPQFIFQYYEKEERGRGNFPDRFSARQFPNYSSELNVNALLLGDSALYLCASSFRGTSGRSQETQYFGPGTRLLVL.

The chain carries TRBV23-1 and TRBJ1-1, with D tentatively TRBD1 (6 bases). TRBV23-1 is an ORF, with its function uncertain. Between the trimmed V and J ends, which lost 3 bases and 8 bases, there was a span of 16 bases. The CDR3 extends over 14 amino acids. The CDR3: CASSHHGQRQEAFF. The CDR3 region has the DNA TGCGCCAGCAGTCACCACGGACAGCGACAAGAAGCTTTCTTT.

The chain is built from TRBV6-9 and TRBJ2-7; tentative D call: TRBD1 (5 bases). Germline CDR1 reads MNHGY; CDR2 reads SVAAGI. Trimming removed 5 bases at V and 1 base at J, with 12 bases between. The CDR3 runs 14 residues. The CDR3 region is CASSTLDSSYEQYF. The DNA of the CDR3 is TGTGCCAGCAGTACCCTAGACAGTTCCTACGAGCAGTACTTC.

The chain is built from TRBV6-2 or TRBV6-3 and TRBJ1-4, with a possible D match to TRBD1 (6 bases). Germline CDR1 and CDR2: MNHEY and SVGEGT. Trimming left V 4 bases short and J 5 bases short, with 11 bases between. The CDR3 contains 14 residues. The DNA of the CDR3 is TGTGCCAGCAGTTGGGGACAAAGAAATGAAAAACTGTTTTTT. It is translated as CASSWGQRNEKLFF.

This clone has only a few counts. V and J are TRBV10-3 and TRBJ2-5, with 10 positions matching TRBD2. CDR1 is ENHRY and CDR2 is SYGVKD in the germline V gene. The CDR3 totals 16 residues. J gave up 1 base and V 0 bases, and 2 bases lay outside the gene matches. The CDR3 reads CAISESWTSGQETQYF. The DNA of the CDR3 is TGTGCCATCAGTGAGTCGTGGACTAGCGGCCAAGAGACCCAGTACTTC.

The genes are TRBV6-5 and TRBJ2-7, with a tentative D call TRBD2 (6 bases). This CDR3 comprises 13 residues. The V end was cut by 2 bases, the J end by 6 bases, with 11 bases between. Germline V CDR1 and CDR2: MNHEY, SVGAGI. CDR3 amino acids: CASSYIGGFEQYF. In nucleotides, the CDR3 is TGTGCCAGCAGTTACATCGGAGGGTTCGAGCAGTACTTC.

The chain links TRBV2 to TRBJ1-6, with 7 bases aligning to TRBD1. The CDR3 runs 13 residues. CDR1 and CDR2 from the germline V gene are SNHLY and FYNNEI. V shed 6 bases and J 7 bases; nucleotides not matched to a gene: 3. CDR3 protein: CASRGGGNSPLHF. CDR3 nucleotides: TGTGCCAGCAGAGGGGGCGGCAATTCACCCCTCCACTTT.

The CDR3 reads CASSSGERGYTF. The CDR3, as DNA: TGTGCCAGCAGTTCGGGGGAGCGTGGCTACACCTTC. The V gene is TRBV6-2 or TRBV6-3, the J gene TRBJ1-2, with D possibly being TRBD1 (5 bases). In germline, CDR1 is MNHEY, CDR2 SVGEGT. The ends were cut back, 4 bases at V and 7 bases at J, with 10 bases in the middle. The CDR3 length is 12 residues.

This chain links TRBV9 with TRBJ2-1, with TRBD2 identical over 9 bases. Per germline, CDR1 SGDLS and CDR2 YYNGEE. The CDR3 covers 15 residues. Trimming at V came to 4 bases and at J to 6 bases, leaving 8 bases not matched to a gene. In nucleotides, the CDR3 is TGTGCCAGCAGCCCCCGTGGCGGGAGGGCCAATGAGCAGTTCTTC. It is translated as CASSPRGGRANEQFF. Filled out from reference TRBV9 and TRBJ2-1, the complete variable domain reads DSGVTQTPKHLITATGQRVTLRCSPRSGDLSVYWYQQSLDQGLQFLIQYYNGEERAKGNILERFSAQQFPDLHSELNLSSLELGDSALYFCASSPRGGRANEQFFGPGTRLTVL.

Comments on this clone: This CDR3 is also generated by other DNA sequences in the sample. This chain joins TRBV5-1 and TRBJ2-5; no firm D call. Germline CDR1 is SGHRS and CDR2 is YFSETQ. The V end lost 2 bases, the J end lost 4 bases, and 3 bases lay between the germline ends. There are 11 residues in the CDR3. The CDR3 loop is CASSFRETQYF. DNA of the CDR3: TGCGCCAGCAGCTTTCGAGAGACCCAGTACTTC.

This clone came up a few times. In DNA form, the CDR3 reads TGTGCCAGCAGTGACTCCGGTCAGGACTATGGCTACACCTTC. Encoded protein: CASSDSGQDYGYTF. The chain is built from TRBV2 and TRBJ1-2; D remains ambiguous. Germline values: CDR1 SNHLY, CDR2 FYNNEI. The CDR3 covers 14 residues. Trimming took 3 bases from V and 3 from J, leaving 11 bases between them.

CDR3 in DNA: TGTGCCAGCAGCTCCGGGACAGGAACCTACGAGCAGTACTTC. This translates into CASSSGTGTYEQYF. The genes are TRBV11-1 and TRBJ2-7; 8 bases fit TRBD1. Per the germline V gene, CDR1 is SGHAT and CDR2 is FQDESV (reference sequence). The CDR3 spans 14 residues. V shed 4 bases and J 2 bases; nucleotides not matched to a gene: 4.

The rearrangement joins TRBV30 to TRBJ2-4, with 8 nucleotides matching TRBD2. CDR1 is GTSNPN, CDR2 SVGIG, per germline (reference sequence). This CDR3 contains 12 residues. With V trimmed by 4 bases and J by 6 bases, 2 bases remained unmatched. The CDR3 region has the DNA TGTGCCTGGAACCTAGCGGGAAACATTCAGTACTTC. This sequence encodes CAWNLAGNIQYF.

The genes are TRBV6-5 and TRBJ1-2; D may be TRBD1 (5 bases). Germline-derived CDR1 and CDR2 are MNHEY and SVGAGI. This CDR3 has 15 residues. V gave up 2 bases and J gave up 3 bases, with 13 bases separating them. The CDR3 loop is CASSYRYDRDYGYTF. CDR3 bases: TGTGCCAGCAGTTACCGATACGACAGAGACTATGGCTACACCTTC.

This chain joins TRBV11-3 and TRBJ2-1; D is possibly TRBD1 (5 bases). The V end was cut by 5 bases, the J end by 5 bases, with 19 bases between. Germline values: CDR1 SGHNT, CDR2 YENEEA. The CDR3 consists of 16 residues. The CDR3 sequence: CASSKGFSDGHNEQFF. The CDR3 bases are TGTGCCAGCAGCAAGGGGTTCAGCGATGGCCACAATGAGCAGTTCTTC. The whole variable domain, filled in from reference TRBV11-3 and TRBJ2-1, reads EAGVVQSPRYKIIEKKQPVAFWCNPISGHNTLYWYLQNLGQGPELLIRYENEEAVDDSQLPKDRFSAERLKGVDSTLKIQPAELGDSAVYLCASSKGFSDGHNEQFFGPGTRLTVL.

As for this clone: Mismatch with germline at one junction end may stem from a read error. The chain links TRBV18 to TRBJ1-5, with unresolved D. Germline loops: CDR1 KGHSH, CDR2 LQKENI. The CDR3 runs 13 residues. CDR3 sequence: CASSPEVDQSQHF. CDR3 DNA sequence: TGTGCCAGCTCCCCCGAGGTGGATCAGTCCCAGCATTTT.

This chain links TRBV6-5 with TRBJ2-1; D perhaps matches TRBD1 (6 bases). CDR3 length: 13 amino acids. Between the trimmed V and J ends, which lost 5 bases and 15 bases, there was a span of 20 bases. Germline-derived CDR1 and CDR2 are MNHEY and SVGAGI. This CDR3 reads CASSRTTGSPPFF. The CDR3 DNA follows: TGTGCCAGCAGTAGAACCACAGGGTCCCCCCCGTTCTTC.

The CDR3 reads CSVEAVPDTQYF. CDR3 bases: TGCAGCGTTGAAGCAGTGCCAGATACGCAGTATTTT. The chain couples TRBV29-1 to TRBJ2-3; D not resolved. V lost 1 base to trimming and J lost 4 bases, with 6 bases between them. Germline V gene data show CDR1 as SQVTM and CDR2 as ANQGSEA. The CDR3 covers 12 residues.

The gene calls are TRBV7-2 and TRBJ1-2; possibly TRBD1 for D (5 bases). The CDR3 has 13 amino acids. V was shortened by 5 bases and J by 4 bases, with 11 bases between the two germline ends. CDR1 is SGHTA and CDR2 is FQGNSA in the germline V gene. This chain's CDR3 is CASSTTGSYGYTF. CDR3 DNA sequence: TGTGCCAGCAGCACAACAGGCTCCTATGGCTACACCTTC.